This passage covers 8 T cell receptor beta chains from one sample sequenced in a study of T cell responses to AZD1222 COVID-19 vaccine (dated by TCRdb to the early 2020s). The library came from the immunoSEQ multiplex PCR assay. TCRdb carries this immuneACCESS record with in-frame sequences only. Its versions omit some clonotypes, under half of them owing to an unresolved V gene in the studies checked, with the rest unexplained. Counted in this sample were some 100,000 clones; approximately 90% of them appeared once. The ten biggest clones cover over 6.5% of the sample. Read against the paper, the sample's time point label means: baseline before first vaccination. The sequencing here drew on peripheral blood, taken on day 0 of AZD1222 vaccination. The origin of the receptors is an adult in good health.

This clone was recorded once. The chain couples TRBV5-1 to TRBJ2-6, with 8 bases lining up with TRBD1. Germline V gene data show CDR1 as SGHRS and CDR2 as YFSETQ. The CDR3 runs to 15 residues. V dropped 2 bases and J dropped 2; count of bases not matched to a gene: 0. The CDR3 here is CASSLQGAGANVLTF. The CDR3 DNA is TGCGCCAGCAGCTTACAGGGGGCTGGGGCCAACGTCCTGACTTTC. The whole variable domain, filled in from reference TRBV5-1 and TRBJ2-6, reads KAGVTQTPRYLIKTRGQQVTLSCSPISGHRSVSWYQQTPGQGLQFLFEYFSETQRNKGNFPGRFSGRQFSNSRSEMNVSTLELGDSALYLCASSLQGAGANVLTFGAGSRLTVL.

The CDR3 DNA is TGTGCCTGGGGTGGGACTTCTAATGAGCAGTTCTTC. Protein product: CAWGGTSNEQFF. The rearrangement joins TRBV30 to TRBJ2-1, with D perhaps matching TRBD2 (6 bases). The CDR3 has 12 residues. Trimming cost V 5 bases and J 7 bases, with 12 bases left between them. Germline-derived CDR1 and CDR2 are GTSNPN and SVGIG (reference sequence).

The chain has TRBV11-1 and TRBJ2-2; unclear D gene. Trimming shortened V by 5 bases and J by 1 base, and 11 bases separated the two germline ends. From germline, CDR1 is SGHAT and CDR2 FQDESV (reference sequence). The CDR3 is made up of 15 amino acids. The CDR3 loop is CASSRDWENTGELFF. Written as DNA, the CDR3 is TGTGCCAGCAGCCGAGACTGGGAGAACACCGGGGAGCTGTTTTTT.

A word on this clone: The junction departs from the called germline gene at one end, perhaps through a read error. V is TRBV6-1 and J is TRBJ1-5; no clear D. Germline CDR1 MNHNS, CDR2 SASEGT. CDR3 size: 13 residues. DNA for the CDR3: TGTGCCAGCAGGGAAGCCTCATCTCTACCCCAGCATTTT. Translating it yields CASREASSLPQHF.

V and J are TRBV6-2 or TRBV6-3 and TRBJ1-2; no clear D. Germline V CDR1 and CDR2: MNHEY, SVGEGT. V lost 2 bases to trimming and J lost 4 bases, with 8 bases between them. This CDR3 comprises 13 residues. CDR3 sequence (DNA): TGTGCCAGCAGTTACATAGACATCTATGGCTACACCTTC. Its translation is CASSYIDIYGYTF.

V is TRBV5-6 and J is TRBJ2-1; D is unresolved. This CDR3 is 11 amino acids long. Between the trimmed V and J ends, which lost 2 bases and 10 bases, there was a span of 7 bases. Germline assignment: CDR1 SGHDT and CDR2 YYEEEE. CDR3 coding DNA: TGTGCCAGCAGCTTATTCGAGGAGCAGTTCTTC. Its protein product is CASSLFEEQFF.

The chain couples TRBV18 to TRBJ2-1, with unresolved D. The germline V and J ends were trimmed by 0 bases and 7 bases, with 16 bases remaining between them. Germline-derived CDR1 and CDR2 are KGHSH and LQKENI. The length of the CDR3 is 16 residues. CDR3 sequence: CASSPPGALGRNEQFF. CDR3 nucleotides: TGTGCCAGCTCACCACCCGGTGCTCTAGGAAGGAATGAGCAGTTCTTC.

This chain connects TRBV5-4 to TRBJ2-1, with D possibly being TRBD1 or TRBD2 (6 bases each). This CDR3 contains 13 residues. CDR1 is SGHNT, CDR2 YYREEE, per germline (reference sequence). Trimming cost V 7 bases and J 3 bases, with 11 bases left between them. CDR3 bases: TGTGCCAGCGGGGGGCAGGACTACAATGAGCAGTTCTTC. As protein: CASGGQDYNEQFF.